This TCR beta chain stems from a study of T cells expressing NK-cell markers. The wider study: Investigators obtained TCR beta repertoires from sorted CD3+CD56+NKG2C+, CD3+CD56+NKG2C- and CD3+CD56-NKG2C+ T cells.

The cDNA for TCR beta came from 5'RACE template switching with UMIs. TCRdb derives one entry per CDR3 protein from the 5' RACE reads, leaving out DNA. The ten top clones account for about 11%, within a sample of about 390,000 distinct CDR3 sequences. The CDR3 contains 15 residues. Per germline, CDR1 SNHLY and CDR2 FYNNEI. About this clonotype itself: Its matching antigen is unknown.

Findings of the study overall: Researchers report these clonotypes also headed the CD3+CD56-NKG2C+ fraction in several donors. There remained a lack of clarity about HCMV specificity of expanded NKG2C+ T cell clones.

The source material was blood T cells: a sorted CD56 or NKG2C T cell subset, CD4+ or CD8+ T cells, or bulk PBMC T cells (not recorded which). This receptor was identified in a woman between 50 and 59 years old in good health. V is TRBV2 and J is TRBJ2-1. CDR3 sequence: CASNRRAVGYNEQFF.